The 10 T cell receptor beta chains below come from one sample, sequenced in a study of cytomegalovirus exposure and HLA in healthy donors. The PCR used 60 Vbeta and 13 Jbeta primers. Profiled with immunoSEQ multiplex PCR; TCRdb holds only in-frame clones, not every one. This sample yields about 77,000 clones, of which over 60% are seen a single time; almost 4.5% belongs to the top ten. Input material: PBMCs. The receptors here all came from a man aged 35-49 years in good health and CMV-seronegative.

The chain uses TRBV15 and TRBJ2-7; 7 bases line up with TRBD1. The CDR3 runs to 16 residues. After removal of 3 bases from V and 5 bases from J, the junction contained 13 bases not matched to a gene. Germline V gives CDR1 LNHNV, CDR2 YYDKDF (reference sequence). In DNA form, the CDR3 reads TGTGCCACCAGCAGGGGATCCGGGACAGCCTCAAACGAGCAGTACTTC. Residues: CATSRGSGTASNEQYF.

There are a few counts of this clone. The V gene is TRBV27, the J gene TRBJ1-2; TRBD1 is a possible D gene (6 bases). This CDR3 contains 15 residues. Trimming removed 8 bases from V and 3 bases from J, with 19 bases in between. Germline-derived CDR1 and CDR2 are MNHEY and SMNVEV (reference sequence). CDR3 DNA: TGTGCCAGCGGACATGGGGGCACCAACCACTATGGCTACACCTTC. As protein: CASGHGGTNHYGYTF.

This clone was seen only a few times. Other DNA sequences in this specimen translate into the identical CDR3. This chain uses TRBV27 with TRBJ2-5, with 8 bases identical to TRBD1. The V and J ends lost 6 bases and 4 bases, in that order; junction bases with no gene match: 4. The CDR3 runs 13 residues. From germline, CDR1 is MNHEY and CDR2 SMNVEV (reference sequence). CDR3 in DNA: TGTGCCAGCAGAAGACAGGGGCTAGAGACCCAGTACTTC. Amino acid sequence: CASRRQGLETQYF.

This sequence joins TRBV29-1 and TRBJ2-3; D is unclear. Between the trimmed V and J ends, which lost 4 bases and 1 base, there was a span of 12 bases. CDR1 is SQVTM and CDR2 is ANQGSEA in the germline V gene. The CDR3 covers 14 residues. CDR3 nucleotides: TGCAGCGTTGTGCCCCGCGTCCGCACAGATACGCAGTATTTT. It is translated as CSVVPRVRTDTQYF.

The chain uses TRBV5-1 and TRBJ2-7; D is ambiguous. Looked up from germline, CDR1 is SGHRS and CDR2 is YFSETQ. The CDR3 extends over 15 amino acids. With 4 bases removed from V and 4 bases from J, the gap between germline ends came to 18 bases. The CDR3, as DNA: TGCGCCAGCAGCCTGGAAGGTATGGGCTCTTACGAGCAGTACTTC. Its translation is CASSLEGMGSYEQYF. The entire variable domain, with the rest obtained from reference TRBV5-1 and TRBJ2-7, is as follows: KAGVTQTPRYLIKTRGQQVTLSCSPISGHRSVSWYQQTPGQGLQFLFEYFSETQRNKGNFPGRFSGRQFSNSRSEMNVSTLELGDSALYLCASSLEGMGSYEQYFGPGTRLTVT.

The gene calls are TRBV4-3 and TRBJ2-6; D is unresolved. V was pared by 4 bases and J by 0 bases, with 13 bases between. This CDR3 has 17 residues. CDR1 is LGHNA, CDR2 YSLEER, per germline. CDR3 in DNA: TGCGCCAGCAGCCCTGCCCCAGGCCTCTCTGGGGCCAACGTCCTGACTTTC. It specifies CASSPAPGLSGANVLTF.

The CDR3 DNA is TGTGCCAGCACCACCGGTATCGCCGGGGGAGATACGCAGTATTTT. This gives the protein CASTTGIAGGDTQYF. The rearrangement links TRBV7-9 to TRBJ2-3; TRBD2 is a possible D gene (6 bases). CDR3 size: 15 residues. CDR1 and CDR2 (germline): SEHNR, FQNEAQ (reference sequence). Trimming removed 7 bases from V and 5 bases from J, with 19 bases in between.

Remarks on this clone: One end of the junction varies from germline; a read error may be responsible. The V call is TRBV7-2, the J call TRBJ2-2; a possible D gene is TRBD1 (5 bases). Per the germline V gene, CDR1 is SGHTA and CDR2 is FQGNSA. The CDR3 contains 11 residues. In DNA, the CDR3 is TGTGCCAGCAGCCACGAAGCAGGGCCTGATTTT. This sequence encodes CASSHEAGPDF. Filled out from reference TRBV7-2 and TRBJ2-2, the complete variable domain reads GAGVSQSPSNKVTEKGKDVELRCDPISGHTALYWYRQSLGQGLEFLIYFQGNSAPDKSGLPSDRFSAERTGGSVSTLTIQRTQQEDSAVYLCASSHEAGPDFGEGSRLTVL.

This clone turned up a few times. The chain has TRBV7-2 and TRBJ2-3; the match to TRBD2 covers 14 bases. CDR3 size: 19 residues. The junction had 9 bases not matched to a gene; V was cut back by 3 bases and J by 1 base. Germline CDR1 reads SGHTA; CDR2 reads FQGNSA. Here the CDR3 reads CASSLGFPGLAGGTDTQYF. CDR3 nucleotide sequence: TGTGCCAGCAGCTTGGGGTTCCCGGGACTAGCGGGGGGCACAGATACGCAGTATTTT.

The chain couples TRBV29-1 to TRBJ2-7; 11 nucleotides agree with TRBD1. CDR1 and CDR2 from the germline V gene are SQVTM and ANQGSEA. V was pared by 6 bases and J by 4 bases, with 11 bases of the junction left unmatched. This CDR3 spans 15 amino acids. The chain's CDR3 is CSVSSLGTGGYEQYF. CDR3 coding DNA: TGCAGCGTCTCATCCCTCGGGACAGGGGGTTACGAGCAGTACTTC.